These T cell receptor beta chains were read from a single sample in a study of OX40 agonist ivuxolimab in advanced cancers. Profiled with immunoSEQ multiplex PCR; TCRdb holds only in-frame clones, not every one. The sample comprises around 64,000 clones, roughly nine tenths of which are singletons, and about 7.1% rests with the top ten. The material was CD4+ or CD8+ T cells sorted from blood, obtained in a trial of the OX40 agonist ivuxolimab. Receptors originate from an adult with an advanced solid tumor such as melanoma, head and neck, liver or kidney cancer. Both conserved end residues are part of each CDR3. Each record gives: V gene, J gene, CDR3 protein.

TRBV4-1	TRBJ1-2	CASSNAIGYTF
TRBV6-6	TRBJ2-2	CASSQGINGELFF
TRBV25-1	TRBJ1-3	CASTDSRDTGNTIYF
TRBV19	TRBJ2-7	CASSITAGPSYSYEQYF
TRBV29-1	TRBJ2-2	CSVEGSYTGELFF
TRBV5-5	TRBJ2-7	CASSSADRGPAYEQYF
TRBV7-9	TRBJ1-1	CASSSRIQPNTEAFF
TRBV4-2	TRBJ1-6	CASRLGRAHYNSPLHF
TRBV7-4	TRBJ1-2	CASSSRVARKTYVYTF
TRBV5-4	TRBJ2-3	CASSQPDVYTDTQYF
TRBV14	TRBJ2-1	CASSQDRDRVWMNYNEQFF
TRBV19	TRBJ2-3	CASSYQGLDTQYF
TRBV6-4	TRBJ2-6	CASSISGNPGANVLTF
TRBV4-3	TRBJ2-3	CASSHYLDREVTDTQYF
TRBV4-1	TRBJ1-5	CASSQPGQFNQPQHF
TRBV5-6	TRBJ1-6	CASSLGGNSPLHF
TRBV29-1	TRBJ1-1	CSVESSGQGGGEAFF
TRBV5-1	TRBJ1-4	CASSFQGATNEKLFF
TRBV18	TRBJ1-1	CASSPQRDGNTEAFF
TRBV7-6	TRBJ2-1	CASSSPQYDRTKQFF
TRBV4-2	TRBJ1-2	CASSQDPSLNYGYTF
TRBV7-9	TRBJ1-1	CASSLEGTGNTEAFF
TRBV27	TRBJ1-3	CASSLTGGTGNTIYF
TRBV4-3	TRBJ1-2	CASSQVLQGEYGYTF
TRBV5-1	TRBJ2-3	CASSAPLRYGGDTQYF
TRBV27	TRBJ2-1	CASRRQGPSSYNEQFF